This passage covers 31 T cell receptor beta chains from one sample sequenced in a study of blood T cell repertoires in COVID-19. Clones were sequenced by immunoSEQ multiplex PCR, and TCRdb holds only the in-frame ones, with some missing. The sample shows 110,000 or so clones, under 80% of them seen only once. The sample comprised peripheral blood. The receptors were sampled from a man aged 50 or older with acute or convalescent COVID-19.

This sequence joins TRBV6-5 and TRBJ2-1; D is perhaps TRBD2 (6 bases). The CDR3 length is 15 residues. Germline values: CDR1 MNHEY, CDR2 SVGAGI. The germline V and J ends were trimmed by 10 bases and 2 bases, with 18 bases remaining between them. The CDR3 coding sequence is TGTGCCACACTTACCGGGGACTCGACCTACAATGAGCAGTTCTTC. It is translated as CATLTGDSTYNEQFF.

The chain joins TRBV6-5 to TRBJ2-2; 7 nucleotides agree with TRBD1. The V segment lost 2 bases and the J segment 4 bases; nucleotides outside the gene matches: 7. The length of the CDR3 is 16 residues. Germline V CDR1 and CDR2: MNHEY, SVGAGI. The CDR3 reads CASSYRGRLSTGELFF. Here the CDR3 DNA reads TGTGCCAGCAGTTACAGGGGGCGCTTATCCACCGGGGAGCTGTTTTTT.

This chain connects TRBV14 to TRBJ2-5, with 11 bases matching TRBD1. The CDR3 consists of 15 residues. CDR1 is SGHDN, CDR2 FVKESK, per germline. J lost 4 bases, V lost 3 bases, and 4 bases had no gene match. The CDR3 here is CASSQRGTGGETQYF. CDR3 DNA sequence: TGTGCCAGCAGCCAGCGAGGGACAGGGGGAGAGACCCAGTACTTC. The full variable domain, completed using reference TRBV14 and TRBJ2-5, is EAGVTQFPSHSVIEKGQTVTLRCDPISGHDNLYWYRRVMGKEIKFLLHFVKESKQDESGMPNNRFLAERTGGTYSTLKVQPAELEDSGVYFCASSQRGTGGETQYFGPGTRLLVL.

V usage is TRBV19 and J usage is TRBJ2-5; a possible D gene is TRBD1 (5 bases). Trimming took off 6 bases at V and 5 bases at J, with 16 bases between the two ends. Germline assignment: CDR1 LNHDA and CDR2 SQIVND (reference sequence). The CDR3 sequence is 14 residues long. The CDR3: CASRGQGVRETQYF. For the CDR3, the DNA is TGTGCCAGTAGAGGCCAGGGTGTCCGGGAGACCCAGTACTTC.

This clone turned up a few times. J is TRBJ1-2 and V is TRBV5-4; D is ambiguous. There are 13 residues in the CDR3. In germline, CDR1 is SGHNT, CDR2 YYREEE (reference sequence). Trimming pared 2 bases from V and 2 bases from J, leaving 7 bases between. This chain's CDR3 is CASSFSGNYGYTF. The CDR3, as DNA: TGTGCCAGCAGCTTCTCGGGGAACTATGGCTACACCTTC.

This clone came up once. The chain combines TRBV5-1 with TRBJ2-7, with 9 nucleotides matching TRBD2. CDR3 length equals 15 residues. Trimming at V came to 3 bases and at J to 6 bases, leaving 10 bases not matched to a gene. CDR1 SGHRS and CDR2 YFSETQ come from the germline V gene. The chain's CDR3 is CASSYGGRGLSEQYF. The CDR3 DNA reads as TGCGCCAGCAGCTACGGCGGGAGGGGGTTATCCGAGCAGTACTTC.

In DNA form, the CDR3 reads TGCGCCAGCAGCTTAGCGGGGGGGACAGATACGCAGTATTTT. Its protein is CASSLAGGTDTQYF. The chain joins TRBV4-1 to TRBJ2-3, with 11 bases fitting TRBD2. The CDR3 contains 14 residues. With V trimmed by 5 bases and J by 3 bases, 1 base remained unmatched. The germline gives CDR1 MGHRA, CDR2 YSYEKL.

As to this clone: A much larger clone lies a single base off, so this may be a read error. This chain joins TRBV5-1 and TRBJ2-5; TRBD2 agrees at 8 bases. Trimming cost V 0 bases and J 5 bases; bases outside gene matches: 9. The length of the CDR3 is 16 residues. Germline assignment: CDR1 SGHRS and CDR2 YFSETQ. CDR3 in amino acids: CASSLVAGGAKETQYF. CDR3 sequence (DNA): TGCGCCAGCAGCTTGGTGGCGGGGGGAGCTAAGGAGACCCAGTACTTC.

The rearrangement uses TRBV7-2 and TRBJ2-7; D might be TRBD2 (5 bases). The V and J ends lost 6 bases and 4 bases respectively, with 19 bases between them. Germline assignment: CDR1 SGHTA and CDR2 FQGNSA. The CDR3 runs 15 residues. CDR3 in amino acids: CASRQTGVGVYEQYF. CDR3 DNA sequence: TGTGCCAGCAGACAAACCGGGGTCGGGGTTTACGAGCAGTACTTC.

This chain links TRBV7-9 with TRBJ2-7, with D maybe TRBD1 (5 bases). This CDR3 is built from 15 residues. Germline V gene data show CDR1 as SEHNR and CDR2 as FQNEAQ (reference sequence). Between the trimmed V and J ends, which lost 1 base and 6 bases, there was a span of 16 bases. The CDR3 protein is CASSLGGRQGVEQYF. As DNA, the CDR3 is TGTGCCAGCAGCTTAGGCGGTCGACAAGGGGTCGAGCAGTACTTC.

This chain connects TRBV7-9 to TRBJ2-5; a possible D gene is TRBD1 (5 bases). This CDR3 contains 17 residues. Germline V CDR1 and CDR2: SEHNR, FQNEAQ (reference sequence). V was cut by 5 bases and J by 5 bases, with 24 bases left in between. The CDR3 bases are TGTGCCAGCAGCCCCATCGAGCCAGGCCAGTCAGGGGAGACCCAGTACTTC. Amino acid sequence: CASSPIEPGQSGETQYF.

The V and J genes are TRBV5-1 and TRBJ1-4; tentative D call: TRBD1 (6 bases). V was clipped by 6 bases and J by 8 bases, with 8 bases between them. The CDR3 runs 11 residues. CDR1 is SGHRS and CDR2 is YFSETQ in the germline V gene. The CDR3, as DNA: TGCGCCAGCACAACAGGGGAAAAACTGTTTTTT. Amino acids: CASTTGEKLFF.

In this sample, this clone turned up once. The CDR3 DNA is TGTGCCAGCAGTCCGATCGGAGGGGGCTACACCGGGGAGCTGTTTTTT. Protein: CASSPIGGGYTGELFF. V is TRBV28 and J is TRBJ2-2; a weak D match, TRBD1 (7 bases). V dropped 5 bases and J dropped 3 bases, with 16 bases sitting between them. Per germline, CDR1 MDHEN and CDR2 SYDVKM. The CDR3 consists of 16 residues.

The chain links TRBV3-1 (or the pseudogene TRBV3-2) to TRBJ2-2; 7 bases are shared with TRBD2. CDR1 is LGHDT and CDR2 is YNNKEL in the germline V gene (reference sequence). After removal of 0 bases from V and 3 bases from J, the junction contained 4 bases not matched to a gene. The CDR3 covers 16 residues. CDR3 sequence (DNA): TGTGCCAGCAGCCAAGACCACAGCGGGGACACCGGGGAGCTGTTTTTT. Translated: CASSQDHSGDTGELFF.

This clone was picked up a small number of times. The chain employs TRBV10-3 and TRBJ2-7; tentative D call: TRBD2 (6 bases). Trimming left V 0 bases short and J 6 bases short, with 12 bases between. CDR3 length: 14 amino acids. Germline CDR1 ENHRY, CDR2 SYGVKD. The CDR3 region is CAISESSGSGEQYF. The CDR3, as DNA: TGTGCCATCAGTGAGTCGAGCGGTAGCGGCGAGCAGTACTTC.

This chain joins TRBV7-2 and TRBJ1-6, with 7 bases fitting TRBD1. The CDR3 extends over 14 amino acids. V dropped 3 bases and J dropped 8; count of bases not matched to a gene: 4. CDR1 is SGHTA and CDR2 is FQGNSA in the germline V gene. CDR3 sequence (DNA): TGTGCCAGCAGCTTCCGACAGGGCGATTCACCCCTCCACTTT. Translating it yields CASSFRQGDSPLHF. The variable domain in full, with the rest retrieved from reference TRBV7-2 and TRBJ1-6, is GAGVSQSPSNKVTEKGKDVELRCDPISGHTALYWYRQSLGQGLEFLIYFQGNSAPDKSGLPSDRFSAERTGGSVSTLTIQRTQQEDSAVYLCASSFRQGDSPLHFGNGTRLTVT.

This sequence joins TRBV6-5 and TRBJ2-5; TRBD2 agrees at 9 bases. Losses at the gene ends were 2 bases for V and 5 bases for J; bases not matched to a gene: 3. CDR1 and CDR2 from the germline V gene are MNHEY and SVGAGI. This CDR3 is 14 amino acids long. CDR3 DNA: TGTGCCAGCAGTTACGGGCGGGAGGGGGAGACCCAGTACTTC. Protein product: CASSYGREGETQYF.

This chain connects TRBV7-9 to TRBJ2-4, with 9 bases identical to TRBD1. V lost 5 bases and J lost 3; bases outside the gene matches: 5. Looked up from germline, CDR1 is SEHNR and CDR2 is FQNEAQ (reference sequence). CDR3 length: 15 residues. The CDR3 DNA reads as TGTGCCAGCAGCCCATGGACAGGGGTCAAAAACATTCAGTACTTC. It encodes CASSPWTGVKNIQYF. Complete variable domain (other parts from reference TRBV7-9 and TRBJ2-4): DTGVSQNPRHKITKRGQNVTFRCDPISEHNRLYWYRQTLGQGPEFLTYFQNEAQLEKSRLLSDRFSAERPKGSFSTLEIQRTEQGDSAMYLCASSPWTGVKNIQYFGAGTRLSVL.

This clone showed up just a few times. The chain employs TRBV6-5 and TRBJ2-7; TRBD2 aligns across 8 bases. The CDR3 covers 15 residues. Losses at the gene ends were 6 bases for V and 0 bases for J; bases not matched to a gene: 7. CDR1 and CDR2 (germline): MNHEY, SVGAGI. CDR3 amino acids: CASSPGGGSSYEQYF. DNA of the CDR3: TGTGCCAGCAGCCCCGGGGGGGGCAGCTCCTACGAGCAGTACTTC.

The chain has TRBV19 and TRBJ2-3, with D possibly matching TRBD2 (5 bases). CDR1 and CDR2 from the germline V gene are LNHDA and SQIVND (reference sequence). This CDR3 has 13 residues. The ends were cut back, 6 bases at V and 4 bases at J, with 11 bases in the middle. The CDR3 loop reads CASSNRGPDTQYF. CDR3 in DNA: TGTGCCAGTAGCAACCGCGGGCCAGATACGCAGTATTTT.

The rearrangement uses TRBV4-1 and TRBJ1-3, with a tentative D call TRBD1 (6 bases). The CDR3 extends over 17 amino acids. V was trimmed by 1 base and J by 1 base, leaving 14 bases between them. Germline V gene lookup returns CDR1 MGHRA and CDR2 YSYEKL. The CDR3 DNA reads TGCGCCAGCAGCCAAGGCCCGACAGGCGGATCTGGAAACACCATATATTTT. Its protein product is CASSQGPTGGSGNTIYF.

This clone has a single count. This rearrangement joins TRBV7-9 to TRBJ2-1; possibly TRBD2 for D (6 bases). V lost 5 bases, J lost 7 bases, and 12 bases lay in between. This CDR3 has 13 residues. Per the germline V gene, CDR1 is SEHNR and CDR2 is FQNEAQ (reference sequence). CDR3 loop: CASSTRDLNEQFF. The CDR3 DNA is TGTGCCAGCAGCACCCGGGACTTGAATGAGCAGTTCTTC.

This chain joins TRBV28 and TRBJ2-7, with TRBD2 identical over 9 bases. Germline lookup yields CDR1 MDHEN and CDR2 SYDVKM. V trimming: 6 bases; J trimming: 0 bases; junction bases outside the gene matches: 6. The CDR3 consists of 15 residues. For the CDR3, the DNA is TGTGCCAGCAGAAACCCTAGCGGGAACTCCTACGAGCAGTACTTC. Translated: CASRNPSGNSYEQYF.

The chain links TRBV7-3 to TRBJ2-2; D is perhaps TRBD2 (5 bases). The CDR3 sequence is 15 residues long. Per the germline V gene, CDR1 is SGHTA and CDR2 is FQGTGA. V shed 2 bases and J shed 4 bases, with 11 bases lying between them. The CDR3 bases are TGTGCCAGCAGCTTAGAGGGAATTGGCACCGGGGAGCTGTTTTTT. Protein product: CASSLEGIGTGELFF.

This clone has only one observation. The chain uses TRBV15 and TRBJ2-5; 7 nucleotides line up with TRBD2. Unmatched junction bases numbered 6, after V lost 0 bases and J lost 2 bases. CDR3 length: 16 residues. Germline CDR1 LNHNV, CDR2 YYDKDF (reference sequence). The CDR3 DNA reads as TGTGCCACCAGCAGAGATTTAGCTAGCGGACAAGAGACCCAGTACTTC. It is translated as CATSRDLASGQETQYF.

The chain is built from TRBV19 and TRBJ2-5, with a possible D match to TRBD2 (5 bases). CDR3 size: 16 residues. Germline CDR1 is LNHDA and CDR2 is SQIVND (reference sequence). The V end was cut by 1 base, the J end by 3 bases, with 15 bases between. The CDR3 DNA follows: TGTGCCAGTAGTATAGCTTACGGTGGAGGTGAAGAGACCCAGTACTTC. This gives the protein CASSIAYGGGEETQYF. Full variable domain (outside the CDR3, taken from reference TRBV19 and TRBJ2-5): DGGITQSPKYLFRKEGQNVTLSCEQNLNHDAMYWYRQDPGQGLRLIYYSQIVNDFQKGDIAEGYSVSREKKESFPLTVTSAQKNPTAFYLCASSIAYGGGEETQYFGPGTRLLVL.

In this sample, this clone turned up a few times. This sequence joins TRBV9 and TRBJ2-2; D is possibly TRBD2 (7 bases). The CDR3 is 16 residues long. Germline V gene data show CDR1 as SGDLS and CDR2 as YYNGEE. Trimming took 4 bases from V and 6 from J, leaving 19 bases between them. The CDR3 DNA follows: TGTGCCAGCAGCCCCTCGGGGGGCGCAGGTGCCGGGGAGCTGTTTTTT. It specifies CASSPSGGAGAGELFF. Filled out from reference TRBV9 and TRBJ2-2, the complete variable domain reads DSGVTQTPKHLITATGQRVTLRCSPRSGDLSVYWYQQSLDQGLQFLIQYYNGEERAKGNILERFSAQQFPDLHSELNLSSLELGDSALYFCASSPSGGAGAGELFFGEGSRLTVL.

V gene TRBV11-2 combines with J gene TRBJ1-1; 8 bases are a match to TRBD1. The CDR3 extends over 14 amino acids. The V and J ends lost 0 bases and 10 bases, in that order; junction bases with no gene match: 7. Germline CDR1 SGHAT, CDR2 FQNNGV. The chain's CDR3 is CASSLDGQGIGAFF. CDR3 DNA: TGTGCCAGCAGCTTAGATGGACAGGGTATAGGAGCTTTCTTT.

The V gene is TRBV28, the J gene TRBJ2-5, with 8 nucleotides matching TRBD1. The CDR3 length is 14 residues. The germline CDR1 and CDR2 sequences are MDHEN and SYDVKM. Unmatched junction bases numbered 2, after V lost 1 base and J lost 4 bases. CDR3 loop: CASSLSGQGETQYF. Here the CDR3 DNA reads TGTGCCAGCAGTTTATCAGGACAGGGAGAGACCCAGTACTTC.

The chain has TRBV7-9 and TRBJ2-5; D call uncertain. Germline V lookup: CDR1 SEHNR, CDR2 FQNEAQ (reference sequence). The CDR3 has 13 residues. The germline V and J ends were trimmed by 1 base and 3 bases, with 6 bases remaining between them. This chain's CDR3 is CASSLGQKETQYF. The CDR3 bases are TGTGCCAGCAGCTTAGGGCAGAAAGAGACCCAGTACTTC.

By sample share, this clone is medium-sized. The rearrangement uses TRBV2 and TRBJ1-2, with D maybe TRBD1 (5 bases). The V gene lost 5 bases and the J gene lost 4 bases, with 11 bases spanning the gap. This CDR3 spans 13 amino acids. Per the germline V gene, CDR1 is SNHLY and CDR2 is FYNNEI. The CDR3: CASSPQGGYGYTF. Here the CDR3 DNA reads TGTGCCAGCAGTCCCCAGGGTGGCTATGGCTACACCTTC.